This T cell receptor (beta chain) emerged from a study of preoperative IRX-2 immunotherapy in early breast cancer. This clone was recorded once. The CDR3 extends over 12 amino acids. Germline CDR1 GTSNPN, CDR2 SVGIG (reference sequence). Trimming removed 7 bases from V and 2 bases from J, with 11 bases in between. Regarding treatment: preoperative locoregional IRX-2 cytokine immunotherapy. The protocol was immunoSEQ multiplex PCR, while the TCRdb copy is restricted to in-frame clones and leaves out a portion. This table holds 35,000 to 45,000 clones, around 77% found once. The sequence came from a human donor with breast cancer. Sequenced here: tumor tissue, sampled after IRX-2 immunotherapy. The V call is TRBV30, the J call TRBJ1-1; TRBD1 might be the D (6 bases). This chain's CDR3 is CALRQDNTEAFF. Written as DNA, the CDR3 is TGTGCCTTGCGACAGGATAACACTGAAGCTTTCTTT.